One TCR beta chain is described in this entry. Its antigen is as yet unknown. The data were taken from a study of OX40 agonist ivuxolimab in advanced cancers. Study details: Partial response was recorded in three patients: one hepatocellular carcinoma and two cutaneous melanoma cases.

The assay was immunoSEQ multiplex PCR, and TCRdb's table has in-frame clones only and misses some. Here the sample spans roughly 62,000 clones, roughly 82% being singletons. CDR3 length equals 13 residues. The ends lost 8 bases at V and 7 bases at J; junction bases unmatched: 11. Germline assignment: CDR1 GTSNPN and CDR2 SVGIG (reference sequence). Findings and caveats of the study: Expanded peripheral T cells had an undetermined antigen specificity.

The clonotype originates from an adult with an advanced solid tumor such as melanoma, head and neck, liver or kidney cancer. The sample consisted of CD4+ or CD8+ T cells sorted from blood, taken in a trial of the OX40 agonist ivuxolimab. The genes are TRBV30 and TRBJ2-7; 10 bases agree with TRBD1. In DNA form, the CDR3 reads TGTGCCCATTGGGACAGGGGCCTATCGGAGCAGTACTTC. It codes for CAHWDRGLSEQYF.